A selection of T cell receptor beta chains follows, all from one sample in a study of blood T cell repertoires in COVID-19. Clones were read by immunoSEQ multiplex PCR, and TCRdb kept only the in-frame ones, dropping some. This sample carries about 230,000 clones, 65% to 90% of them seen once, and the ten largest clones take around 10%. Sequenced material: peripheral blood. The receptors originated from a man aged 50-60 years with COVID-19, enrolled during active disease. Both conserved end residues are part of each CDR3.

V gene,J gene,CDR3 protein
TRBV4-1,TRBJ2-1,CASSQTGAEQFF
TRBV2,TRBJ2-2,CASSASGGAAGELFF
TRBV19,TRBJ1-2,CASSIRTGRYGYTF
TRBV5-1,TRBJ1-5,CASSLGTGNQPQHF
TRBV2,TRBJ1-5,CASSRDRGRQPQHF
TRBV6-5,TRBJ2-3,CASSYSLVSTDTQYF
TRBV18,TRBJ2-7,CASSPPIAVGYEQYF
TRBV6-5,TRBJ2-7,CASSSAGVAPYEQYF
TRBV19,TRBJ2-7,CASRPEDRGAYQQYF
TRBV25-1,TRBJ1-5,CASSAGGDQPQHF
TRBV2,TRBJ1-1,CASSLQGTEAFF
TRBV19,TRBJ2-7,CATSRDRNYEQYF
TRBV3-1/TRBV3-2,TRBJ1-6,CASSHGTGNSPLHF
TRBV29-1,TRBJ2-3,CSVEDSDRTQYF
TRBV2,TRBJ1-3,CASSVGRGGNTIYF
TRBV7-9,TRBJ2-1,CASSPCGANRGRLVYEQFF
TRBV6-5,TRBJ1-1,CASSSDRGRAFF
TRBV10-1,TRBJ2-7,CASSVAYEQYF
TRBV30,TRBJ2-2,CAWIRGPNTGELFF
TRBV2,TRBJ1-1,CASSQGRATEAFF
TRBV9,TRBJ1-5,CASSRDVGTGYSVQPQHF
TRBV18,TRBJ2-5,CASSPPQGRETQYF
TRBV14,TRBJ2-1,CASSPAYNEQFF
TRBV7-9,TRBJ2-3,CASSLLLAGTDTQYF
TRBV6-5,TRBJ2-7,CASSYGTAGQAYEQYF
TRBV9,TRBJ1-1,CASRAGTEMIGHWGENTEAFF
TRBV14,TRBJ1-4,CASSQVTTNEKLFF
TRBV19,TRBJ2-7,CASSIVGSNYEQYF
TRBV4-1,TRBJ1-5,CASSQVPGQGSNQPQHF
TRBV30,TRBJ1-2,CAWKGHVLIPYGYTF
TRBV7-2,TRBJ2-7,CASSLRYEQYF
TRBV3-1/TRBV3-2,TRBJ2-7,CASSQVSRGSYEQYF
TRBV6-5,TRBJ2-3,CASSYTTGPEDTQYF
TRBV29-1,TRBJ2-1,CSVDALPGSSSYNEQFF
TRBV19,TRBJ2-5,CASSYLAPGQGAGETQYF
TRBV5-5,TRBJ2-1,CASSPSGSLYNEQFF
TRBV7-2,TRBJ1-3,CASSYGTIGNTIYF
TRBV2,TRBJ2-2,CASRVSQGSGELFF
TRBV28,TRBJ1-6,CASSFTSQGHSPLHF
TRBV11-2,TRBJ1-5,CASSLVPGQPQHF
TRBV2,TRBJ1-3,CASSGAVTGNTIYF
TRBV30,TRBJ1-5,CAWDKQGNFQPQHF
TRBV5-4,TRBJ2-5,CASSKGLAEQETQYF
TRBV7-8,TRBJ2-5,CASSLTGVSETQYF
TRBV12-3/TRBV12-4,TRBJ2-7,CASRTGNNEQYF